Listed below are T cell receptor beta chains from one sample, sequenced in a study of STAT3 mutations in large granular lymphocyte leukemia. TCRdb's table, derived via immunoSEQ multiplex PCR, lists solely in-frame clones and lacks some. The sample lists about 15,000 clones, 70% to 90% occurring once. Sequenced: peripheral blood mononuclear cells. The receptors come from a man between 50 and 59 years old with T-cell large granular lymphocyte leukemia. Some clones in this sample may be carry-over from other donors' samples. Both conserved end residues are part of each CDR3. Each record gives: clone size, J gene, V gene, D gene, CDR3 DNA, CDR3 protein. The D gene is left open where the match is weak. Not all rows give a size; the values are once, few, many and, for expanded clones, a class.

NA | TRBJ2-1 | TRBV11-3 | NA | TGTGCCAGCAGCCCAGGGACGTCGAATGAGCAGTTCTTC | CASSPGTSNEQFF
NA | TRBJ2-1 | TRBV7-9 | TRBD2 | TGTGCCAGCAGCTTGACTAGCGGGAGGGCCTACAATGAGCAGTTCTTC | CASSLTSGRAYNEQFF
NA | TRBJ2-5 | TRBV18 | NA | TGTGCCAGCTCACCACCGGGACCTCAGGTGGCCCAGTACTTC | CASSPPGPQVAQYF
NA | TRBJ1-6 | TRBV7-8 | NA | TGTGCCAGCAGCAATAGACAGTACTCCTATAATTCACCCCTCCACTTT | CASSNRQYSYNSPLHF
NA | TRBJ2-7 | TRBV7-6 | NA | TGTGCCAGCAGCTTAGACGAGGGGAGCTCCTACGAGCAGTACTTC | CASSLDEGSSYEQYF
NA | TRBJ1-1 | TRBV2 | NA | TGTGCCAGCAGTGACGAGGGCGACACTGAAGCTTTCTTT | CASSDEGDTEAFF
NA | TRBJ2-7 | TRBV5-6 | TRBD2 | TGTGCCAGCAGCCACACTAGCGGCTACGAGCAGTACTTC | CASSHTSGYEQYF
NA | TRBJ2-7 | TRBV2 | NA | TGTGCCAGCAGTGGGGGAACGTCTCCGAAGTACGAGCAGTACTTC | CASSGGTSPKYEQYF
NA | TRBJ1-2 | TRBV2 | NA | TGTGCCAGCAGTGTACGGAACTATGGCTACACCTTC | CASSVRNYGYTF
few | TRBJ2-6 | TRBV6-1 | NA | TGTGCCAGCAGCGACATCACTGGGGCCAACGTCCTGACTTTC | CASSDITGANVLTF
NA | TRBJ2-7 | TRBV7-8 | TRBD2 | TGTGCCAGCAGCCCCGGGACTAGCGGGCAGCCGCAGTACTTC | CASSPGTSGQPQYF
once | TRBJ1-3 | TRBV7-8 | TRBD1 | TGTGCCAGCAGGGAGGGGGCAGGAAACACCATATATTTT | CASREGAGNTIYF
NA | TRBJ1-2 | TRBV7-8 | TRBD1 | TGTGCCAGCAGCTTTCGGGACAGCGGCTTGGGGGGCTACACCTTC | CASSFRDSGLGGYTF
NA | TRBJ1-4 | TRBV21-1 | NA | TGTGCCAGCAGCAAAGCAAGATCCGGGACAGGGGTGTTTTCGGGTGAAAAACTGTTTTTT | CASSKARSGTGVFSGEKLFF
NA | TRBJ2-7 | TRBV4-3 | TRBD2 | TGCGCCAGCAGCCAAGGACTAGCGGGCTCCTACGAGCAGTACTTC | CASSQGLAGSYEQYF
NA | TRBJ2-7 | TRBV6-5 | TRBD1 | TGTGCCAGCAGTGCACAGGGGGCCTCCGAGCAGTACTTC | CASSAQGASEQYF
once | TRBJ1-3 | TRBV7-2 | TRBD1 | TGTGCCAGCAGCTTTTGGGGGACAGGGAGCTCTGGAAACACCATATATTTT | CASSFWGTGSSGNTIYF
NA | TRBJ2-7 | TRBV9 | NA | TGTGCCAGCAGCCGCGAGGGATACGAGCAGTACTTC | CASSREGYEQYF
NA | TRBJ2-1 | TRBV29-1 | TRBD2 | TGCAGCGTTGAAGACACCGCTCGAGCGGGACCCTACAATGAGCAGTTCTTC | CSVEDTARAGPYNEQFF
NA | TRBJ1-5 | TRBV2 | NA | TGTGCCAGCGGTCAGGGTAACCGAATTCAGCCCCAGCATTTT | CASGQGNRIQPQHF
few | TRBJ2-3 | TRBV5-1 | TRBD1 | TGCGCCAGCAGCAACAGGGGAGCGGGCACAGATACGCAGTATTTT | CASSNRGAGTDTQYF
few | TRBJ2-7 | TRBV2 | TRBD2 | TGTGCCGAGGGAACTAGCGTGCCCTACGAGCAGTACTTC | CAEGTSVPYEQYF
NA | TRBJ1-2 | TRBV6-5 | NA | TGTGCCAGCAGCACCAACTATGGCTACACCTTC | CASSTNYGYTF
once | TRBJ2-7 | TRBV7-9 | NA | TGTGCCAGCAGCTTGCCGATCGGCTACGAGCAGTACTTC | CASSLPIGYEQYF
NA | TRBJ2-7 | TRBV9 | NA | TGTGCCAGCAGCGTAGATGGCAGACCCTCCTACGAGCAGTACTTC | CASSVDGRPSYEQYF
NA | TRBJ2-7 | TRBV2 | NA | TGTGCCAGCAGAGCCCTCCTCTACGAGCAGTACTTC | CASRALLYEQYF
once | TRBJ1-4 | TRBV12-5 | TRBD1 | TGTGCTAGTGGTTCGGGACAGACGGATGAAAAACTGTTTTTT | CASGSGQTDEKLFF
NA | TRBJ2-7 | TRBV29-1 | TRBD1 | TGCAGCGCAGTGACAGGGGACTCCTACGAGCAGTACTTC | CSAVTGDSYEQYF
NA | TRBJ2-6 | TRBV9 | NA | TGTGCCAGCAGCGCCCGGATGGCAGGGTACTCTGGGGCCAACGTCCTGACTTTC | CASSARMAGYSGANVLTF
NA | TRBJ1-5 | TRBV18 | TRBD1 | TGTGCCAGCTCATCTGCCGGGACAGGGACCAATCAGCCCCAGCATTTT | CASSSAGTGTNQPQHF
NA | TRBJ2-4 | TRBV13 | TRBD1 | TGTGCCAGCAGCACAGGGACAGGGGGGGTTCAGTACTTC | CASSTGTGGVQYF
medium-sized | TRBJ2-7 | TRBV6-5 | NA | TGTGCCAGCAGTTATGTACAGGGCAGCTCCTACGAGCAGTACTTC | CASSYVQGSSYEQYF
once | TRBJ1-2 | TRBV2 | TRBD1 | TGTGCCAGCAGCACAGGGGGCTGGGGGAACGACTACACCTTC | CASSTGGWGNDYTF
NA | TRBJ2-7 | TRBV18 | NA | TGTGCCAGCTCACCACCTTTTATTTCAGGGAAGTCCTACGAGCAGTACTTC | CASSPPFISGKSYEQYF
NA | TRBJ1-1 | TRBV19 | NA | TGTGCCAGTAGGGGGAGACAGTTTGAAGCTTTCTTT | CASRGRQFEAFF
NA | TRBJ1-6 | TRBV18 | NA | TGTGCCAGCTCACCACAGGGGTCCTATAATTCACCCCTCCACTTT | CASSPQGSYNSPLHF
once | TRBJ1-4 | TRBV7-3 | NA | TGTGCCAGCAGCTTATATACTGAGGGAAAACTGTTTTTT | CASSLYTEGKLFF
once | TRBJ1-2 | TRBV11-2 | NA | TGTGCCAGCAGCTTAGGGCAGGGGCGCGGCTACACCTTC | CASSLGQGRGYTF
NA | TRBJ1-4 | TRBV30 | NA | TGTGCCTGGAGTTTTGGCAGGCGGAATGAAAAACTGTTTTTT | CAWSFGRRNEKLFF
once | TRBJ2-7 | TRBV5-4 | TRBD2 | TGTGCCAGCAGCTTCGGGGGAGGGCCGTACGAGCAGTACTTC | CASSFGGGPYEQYF
NA | TRBJ1-5 | TRBV10-2 | NA | TGCGCCAGCAGTCCCCGGACAGAAAATCAGCCCCAGCATTTT | CASSPRTENQPQHF
NA | TRBJ1-2 | TRBV5-1 | NA | TGCGCCAGCAGCTTGGGATGGGGTGGCTACACCTTC | CASSLGWGGYTF
NA | TRBJ2-7 | TRBV5-1 | NA | TGCGCCAGCAGCTTGGGCCGGATAGGACACTACGAGCAGTACTTC | CASSLGRIGHYEQYF
NA | TRBJ2-7 | TRBV19 | TRBD1 | TGTGCCAGTAGTATGGACAGGGGGCTCGAGCAGTACTTC | CASSMDRGLEQYF
NA | TRBJ2-6 | TRBV27 | NA | TGTGCCAGCAGTTCCTCTGGGGCCAACGTCCTGACTTTC | CASSSSGANVLTF
NA | TRBJ2-7 | TRBV25-1 | TRBD1 | TGTGCCAGCAGTAGGGGACAGGGCCACGAGCAGTACTTC | CASSRGQGHEQYF
NA | TRBJ2-7 | TRBV19 | TRBD2 | TGTGCCAGTAGTGACCCTAGCGGGGGAAGGTACGAGCAGTACTTC | CASSDPSGGRYEQYF
NA | TRBJ2-1 | TRBV19 | NA | TGTGCCAGTAGCGTGGCGGGGTACGGGCAGTTCTTC | CASSVAGYGQFF
once | TRBJ1-6 | TRBV5-8 | NA | TGTGCCAGCAGCTCCCTCCGGGGACCCCTCCACTTT | CASSSLRGPLHF
NA | TRBJ1-1 | TRBV30 | NA | TGTGCCTGGAGTGTAAGCTCACAGGGACGGGCTTTCTTT | CAWSVSSQGRAFF
once | TRBJ2-3 | TRBV9 | NA | TGTGCCAGCAGCGTATTGTCCGAGGCAGATACGCAGTATTTT | CASSVLSEADTQYF
NA | TRBJ2-6 | TRBV7-2 | NA | TGTGCCAGCAGCTTAGCCCCAACGTATCGGACCGAGGTGTCGTCTGGGGCCAACGTCCTGACTTTC | CASSLAPTYRTEVSSGANVLTF
NA | TRBJ2-5 | TRBV20-1 | TRBD2 | TGCAGGGGGGGGGAGACCCAGTACTTC | CRGGETQYF
NA | TRBJ2-4 | TRBV7-9 | TRBD1 | TGTGCCAGCAGCCTGGAACTGACAGGGTCCAAAAACATTCAGTACTTC | CASSLELTGSKNIQYF
NA | TRBJ1-1 | TRBV28 | NA | TGTGCCAGCAGGAATTCACGGGGAGGCGCCGAGAACACTGAAGCTTTCTTT | CASRNSRGGAENTEAFF
NA | TRBJ2-3 | TRBV28 | TRBD2 | TGTGCCAGCAGTTTATGGACTAGCGGGGCTAGCACAGATACGCAGTATTTT | CASSLWTSGASTDTQYF
NA | TRBJ2-1 | TRBV28 | TRBD2 | TGTGCCAGCAGTTTATTCGGGACTAGCTCAGATGAGCAGTTCTTC | CASSLFGTSSDEQFF
NA | TRBJ2-5 | TRBV5-4 | TRBD1 | TGTGCCAGCAGCCCCGGGACAGCTCAAGAGACCCAGTACTTC | CASSPGTAQETQYF